The 24 T cell receptor beta chains in this list originate from one sample, sequenced in a study of response to subunit inactivated influenza vaccine. TCRdb called the RT-PCR reads again in MiXCR, with one record for every CDR3 protein. The sample records about 540,000 distinct CDR3 sequences, roughly 23% being singletons. The data were also submitted as part of a second study, on T cells expressing NK-cell markers. This second study says: cDNA encoding TCR beta was synthesized via 5'RACE template switching incorporating UMIs.

Sequencing used CD4+ T cells sorted from PBMCs, obtained 11 to 12 days after vaccination. Every receptor here comes from a man aged 50-59 years who received an inactivated influenza vaccine.

A few counts support this clonotype. The rearrangement uses TRBV12-3 or TRBV12-4 and TRBJ2-3; D is uncertain. This CDR3 spans 14 amino acids. Trimming removed 3 bases from V and 3 bases from J, with 10 bases in between. CDR3 nucleotide sequence: TGTGCCAGCAGTTTTTTGACCGGAACAGATACGCAGTATTTT. It encodes CASSFLTGTDTQYF.

The rearrangement links TRBV12-3 or TRBV12-4 to TRBJ1-6; TRBD1 aligns across 7 bases. V shed 6 bases and J 3 bases; nucleotides not matched to a gene: 8. This CDR3 is built from 16 residues. The CDR3 region is CASSSSRDSYNSPLHF. CDR3 DNA: TGTGCCAGCAGCTCCTCTAGGGACAGCTATAATTCACCCCTCCACTTT.

This clonotype has more than one count but fewer than ten. This rearrangement joins TRBV10-1 to TRBJ2-1; 7 positions match TRBD2. The CDR3 spans 17 residues. The germline V gene has CDR1 WNHNN and CDR2 SYGVQD (reference sequence). J lost 2 bases, V lost 2 bases, and 9 bases had no gene match. The CDR3 region is CASSEGVGGKAYNEQFF. The CDR3 nucleotides are TGCGCCAGCAGTGAGGGGGTCGGGGGGAAAGCCTACAATGAGCAGTTCTTC.

This clonotype occurred a few times. The J gene is TRBJ2-3, the V gene TRBV7-9, with 7 bases lining up with TRBD2. The germline CDR1 and CDR2 sequences are SEHNR and FQNEAQ (reference sequence). The CDR3 consists of 15 residues. Trimming cost V 5 bases and J 4 bases; bases outside gene matches: 9. CDR3 DNA: TGTGCCAGCAGCCCAAGACTAGCCGTGGCAGATACGCAGTATTTT. Its protein product is CASSPRLAVADTQYF.

V gene TRBV7-2 combines with J gene TRBJ2-7, with 7 bases lining up with TRBD2. V lost 5 bases to trimming and J lost 0 bases; unmatched junction nucleotides: 4. Germline values: CDR1 SGHTA, CDR2 FQGNSA. This CDR3 spans 14 amino acids. This CDR3 reads CASSTRTSSYEQYF. CDR3 bases: TGTGCCAGCAGCACCAGGACTAGCTCCTACGAGCAGTACTTC.

This chain uses TRBV10-2 with TRBJ2-7; D gene uncertain. V lost 8 bases, J lost 2 bases, and 7 bases lay in between. The length of the CDR3 is 11 residues. Per the germline V gene, CDR1 is WSHSY and CDR2 is SAAADI. As DNA, the CDR3 is TGCGCCAGCGCAGCGACCTACGAGCAGTACTTC. Its protein is CASAATYEQYF.

A few counts support this clonotype. For the CDR3, the DNA is TGTGCCAGCAGCTGGACTAGGGGTAGCACAGATACGCAGTATTTT. The encoded protein is CASSWTRGSTDTQYF. J is TRBJ2-3 and V is TRBV7-2, with 7 bases matching TRBD2. CDR3 length equals 15 residues. After removal of 4 bases from V and 0 bases from J, the junction contained 4 bases not matched to a gene. Germline loops: CDR1 SGHTA, CDR2 FQGNSA.

The table lists this clonotype with a few counts. The rearrangement links TRBV20-1 to TRBJ2-7; no clear D gene. The CDR3 totals 11 residues. Germline V lookup: CDR1 DFQATT, CDR2 SNEGSKA (reference sequence). CDR3 sequence (DNA): TGCAGCGCCACAAACTCCTACGAGCAGTACTTC. This gives the protein CSATNSYEQYF.

This clonotype was observed a handful of times. J is TRBJ2-7 and V is TRBV29-1; no clear D gene. V lost 0 bases and J 2 bases, leaving 14 bases between the germline ends. CDR3 length: 15 amino acids. The V gene's germline CDR1 is SQVTM and CDR2 ANQGSEA. CDR3 protein: CSVEDRSQYPYEQYF. CDR3 coding DNA: TGCAGCGTTGAAGACCGGAGTCAATACCCCTACGAGCAGTACTTC.

This clonotype was seen only a few times. This sequence joins TRBV5-1 and TRBJ2-6, with 7 bases lining up with TRBD1. The CDR3 spans 17 residues. CDR1 and CDR2 (germline): SGHRS, YFSETQ. Trimming took 2 bases from V and 3 from J; bases not matched to a gene: 8. As DNA, the CDR3 is TGCGCCAGCAGCTTATACTCGACAGGGAGTGGGGCCAACGTCCTGACTTTC. Residues: CASSLYSTGSGANVLTF.

This sequence joins TRBV7-2 and TRBJ2-1; the match to TRBD2 covers 9 bases. CDR1 and CDR2 (germline): SGHTA, FQGNSA. The CDR3 is made up of 14 amino acids. Trimming at V came to 3 bases and at J to 7 bases, leaving 4 bases not matched to a gene. The CDR3 DNA follows: TGTGCCAGCAGCTTCGGCGGGAGGGGGAATGAGCAGTTCTTC. This gives the protein CASSFGGRGNEQFF. The whole variable domain, filled in from reference TRBV7-2 and TRBJ2-1, reads GAGVSQSPSNKVTEKGKDVELRCDPISGHTALYWYRQSLGQGLEFLIYFQGNSAPDKSGLPSDRFSAERTGGSVSTLTIQRTQQEDSAVYLCASSFGGRGNEQFFGPGTRLTVL.

This clonotype was seen a few times. The rearrangement links TRBV6-2 or TRBV6-3 to TRBJ2-1; D remains ambiguous. Trimming shortened V by 10 bases and J by 5 bases, and 18 bases separated the two germline ends. The CDR3 is made up of 14 amino acids. CDR1 is MNHEY, CDR2 SVGEGT, per germline. This CDR3 reads CAITARAGDNEQFF. CDR3 in DNA: TGTGCCATCACGGCTAGGGCAGGAGACAATGAGCAGTTCTTC.

This clonotype was counted between two and nine times. Here the CDR3 DNA reads TGTGCCAGCAGCCAAATGGGATCTTCTGGGGCCAACGTCCTGACTTTC. Protein: CASSQMGSSGANVLTF. J is TRBJ2-6 and V is TRBV3-1; no reliable D call. This CDR3 spans 16 amino acids. Germline V CDR1 and CDR2: LGHDT, YNNKEL (reference sequence). V lost 2 bases and J 1 base, leaving 9 bases between the germline ends.

This clonotype was seen repeatedly, ten times or more. The V and J genes are TRBV28 and TRBJ1-4; 8 bases align to TRBD1. The CDR3 spans 15 residues. Germline V CDR1 and CDR2: MDHEN, SYDVKM. With V trimmed by 5 bases and J by 8 bases, 10 bases remained unmatched. For the CDR3, the DNA is TGTGCCAGCAGTCGCTCCGGACAGGGAGGGGAAAAACTGTTTTTT. This gives the protein CASSRSGQGGEKLFF. Drawing the rest from reference TRBV28 and TRBJ1-4, the complete variable domain is DVKVTQSSRYLVKRTGEKVFLECVQDMDHENMFWYRQDPGLGLRLIYFSYDVKMKEKGDIPEGYSVSREKKERFSLILESASTNQTSMYLCASSRSGQGGEKLFFGSGTQLSVL.

The chain couples TRBV5-6 to TRBJ2-7; unclear D gene. V was trimmed by 2 bases and J by 0 bases, leaving 15 bases between them. The CDR3 loop spans 16 amino acids. The germline V gene encodes CDR1 SGHDT and CDR2 YYEEEE. CDR3 bases: TGTGCCAGCAGCTTCCTTAATAGCCTCCCCTCCTACGAGCAGTACTTC. Translation gives CASSFLNSLPSYEQYF.

In this sample, this clonotype turned up a few times. The chain is built from TRBV20-1 and TRBJ2-7; weak D call: TRBD1 (5 bases). Germline V lookup: CDR1 DFQATT, CDR2 SNEGSKA (reference sequence). Trimming removed 4 bases from V and 2 bases from J, with 12 bases in between. CDR3 length: 13 residues. The CDR3 protein is CSANQGAPYEQYF. CDR3 coding DNA: TGCAGTGCTAACCAGGGCGCCCCCTACGAGCAGTACTTC.

In regard to this clonotype: The conserved final phenylalanine or tryptophan is absent from the CDR3, which likely points to a read error. V usage is TRBV7-2 and J usage is TRBJ2-7; no clear D gene. Trimming shortened V by 7 bases and J by 3 bases, and 19 bases separated the two germline ends. CDR3 size: 15 residues. Germline lookup yields CDR1 SGHTA and CDR2 FQGNSA. CDR3 nucleotide sequence: TGTGCCAGCACCAACCGAGGCGGCAGTGACTACGAGCAGTACTTG. Translating gives CASTNRGGSDYEQYL.

The chain combines TRBV4-3 with TRBJ2-5; 7 nucleotides line up with TRBD1. The CDR3 consists of 15 residues. V gave up 3 bases and J gave up 2 bases; unmatched junction bases: 6. Germline CDR1 reads LGHNA; CDR2 reads YSLEER. Here the CDR3 DNA reads TGCGCCAGCAGCCAGTATCCGGGACAGCAAGAGACCCAGTACTTC. Protein: CASSQYPGQQETQYF.

This chain joins TRBV12-3 or TRBV12-4 and TRBJ1-4; a possible D gene is TRBD1 (5 bases). Trimming removed 2 bases at V and 10 bases at J, with 14 bases between. This CDR3 has 14 amino acids. CDR3 sequence: CASSLIGERGKLFF. The CDR3 DNA reads TGTGCCAGCAGTTTAATAGGGGAGCGGGGAAAACTGTTTTTT.

The chain joins TRBV7-2 to TRBJ1-6, with D possibly TRBD1 on 5 matching bases. This CDR3 comprises 14 residues. Per the germline V gene, CDR1 is SGHTA and CDR2 is FQGNSA. Trimming pared 1 base from V and 9 bases from J, leaving 10 bases between. The CDR3 loop is CASSLDGGFSPLHF. DNA for the CDR3: TGTGCCAGCAGCTTAGACGGGGGTTTTTCACCCCTCCACTTT.

This clonotype was counted between two and nine times. The chain recombines TRBV7-2 with TRBJ1-1; 7 nucleotides agree with TRBD1. This CDR3 is 13 amino acids long. In germline, CDR1 is SGHTA, CDR2 FQGNSA. Trimming removed 1 base from V and 11 bases from J; junction bases left unmatched: 7. The CDR3, as DNA: TGTGCCAGCAGCTTAGAGGGGGCACTGATCGCTTTCTTT. Its translation: CASSLEGALIAFF.

This clonotype showed up just a few times. The chain combines TRBV20-1 with TRBJ1-2; no clear D gene. The V end lost 1 base, the J end lost 8 bases, and 11 bases lay between the germline ends. Germline-derived CDR1 and CDR2 are DFQATT and SNEGSKA (reference sequence). This CDR3 is built from 12 residues. The CDR3 reads CSARGDGGGYTF. The CDR3 coding sequence is TGCAGTGCTAGAGGCGACGGAGGAGGCTACACCTTC.

This clonotype was detected a few times. The chain carries TRBV9 and TRBJ2-5; weak D call: TRBD1 (6 bases). CDR3 length equals 15 residues. V was clipped by 0 bases and J by 3 bases, with 12 bases between them. CDR1 is SGDLS and CDR2 is YYNGEE in the germline V gene. CDR3 loop: CASSVGLRTEETQYF. CDR3 nucleotide sequence: TGTGCCAGCAGCGTAGGCCTCAGGACAGAAGAGACCCAGTACTTC.

The chain couples TRBV24-1 to TRBJ1-1, with D hard to call. CDR1 is KGHDR, CDR2 SFDVKD, per germline. The CDR3 covers 12 residues. The germline V and J ends were trimmed by 3 bases and 8 bases, with 9 bases remaining between them. CDR3 region: CATSDNDGEAFF. The DNA for the CDR3 is TGTGCCACCAGTGATAATGACGGCGAAGCTTTCTTT.